This T cell receptor (beta chain) was recorded in a study of T cells in Graves' hyperthyroidism and ophthalmopathy. Findings and limits, study-wide: In the analysis, a 13 V-J model separated ophthalmopathy from stable hyperthyroidism. In blood, most of the thyroid clonotypes expanded above 0.001 were also present.

This clonotype was observed at least ten times. No antigen is known for it. V dropped 5 bases and J dropped 2 bases, with 19 bases sitting between them. The CDR3 consists of 16 residues. Germline V gene data show CDR1 as SGHAT and CDR2 as FQNNGV. The investigators amplified TCR beta CDR3 regions from RNA transcripts. TCR CDR3 underwent first-round RT-PCR with the HTBI primer set. Using its own MiXCR run on the multiplex PCR reads, TCRdb lists one record per CDR3 protein. The sample contains around 700,000 distinct CDR3 sequences, under 20% of which appear only once. V usage is TRBV11-2 and J usage is TRBJ2-7; D possibly uses TRBD1 or TRBD2 (5 bases each). The TCR sequence derives from a woman in her fifties or sixties with Graves' hyperthyroidism that later progressed to Graves' ophthalmopathy. Sequenced material: blood. Here the CDR3 DNA reads TGTGCCAGCAGCCCAGGGTTGGGCCTGAGGGCCTACGAGCAGTACTTC. Its protein product is CASSPGLGLRAYEQYF.